The 6 T cell receptor beta chains presented below share a single source sample, sequenced in a study of CD4 T cells in relation to SARS-CoV-2 and coronaviruses. CD4+ T cells from unexposed donors were obtained before the COVID-19 pandemic (2011-2018). The cells were cultured for about 10 days before CD4+ T cells were isolated. Antigens for these TCRs are unknown. The protocol was immunoSEQ multiplex PCR, while the TCRdb copy is restricted to in-frame clones and leaves out a portion. The sample gives about 20,000 clones, around three quarters of which show up once; 15% to 20% is in the top ten. Sequencing was carried out using CD4+ T cells from PBMCs, cultured in vitro. The receptors come from a human donor in good health.

This clone was seen only once. The V and J genes are TRBV20-1 and TRBJ2-2; perhaps D is TRBD1 or TRBD2 (5 bases each). The CDR3 runs to 16 residues. Germline V gene lookup returns CDR1 DFQATT and CDR2 SNEGSKA (reference sequence). The V end was cut by 3 bases, the J end by 3 bases, with 17 bases between. In DNA, the CDR3 is TGCAGTGCTAGTTCATTAGCCGGGACGCACACCGGGGAGCTGTTTTTT. It specifies CSASSLAGTHTGELFF.

V gene TRBV30 combines with J gene TRBJ2-7; perhaps TRBD2 as D (5 bases). This CDR3 spans 12 amino acids. CDR1 is GTSNPN and CDR2 is SVGIG in the germline V gene (reference sequence). Trimming pared 3 bases from V and 3 bases from J, leaving 9 bases between. The CDR3 coding sequence is TGTGCCTGGAGCGCGGGTCTCTACGAGCAGTACTTC. Translation gives CAWSAGLYEQYF.

This chain links TRBV13 with TRBJ1-5; 10 bases are a match to TRBD1. This CDR3 has 14 residues. J gave up 4 bases and V 3 bases, and 0 bases lay outside the gene matches. Germline lookup yields CDR1 PRHDT and CDR2 FYEKMQ (reference sequence). CDR3 in amino acids: CASSLGQGNQPQHF. CDR3 coding DNA: TGTGCCAGCAGCTTGGGACAGGGGAATCAGCCCCAGCATTTT.

This clone was detected once. V and J are TRBV12-3 or TRBV12-4 and TRBJ2-3; D not resolved. CDR3 length equals 13 residues. The ends were cut back, 3 bases at V and 0 bases at J, with 4 bases in the middle. As DNA, the CDR3 is TGTGCCAGCAGTTTCCAGAGCACAGATACGCAGTATTTT. Protein: CASSFQSTDTQYF.

This clone was observed once. The chain recombines TRBV27 with TRBJ2-2; TRBD1 agrees at 9 bases. J gave up 5 bases and V 4 bases, and 8 bases lay outside the gene matches. Germline assignment: CDR1 MNHEY and CDR2 SMNVEV (reference sequence). The CDR3 loop spans 16 amino acids. The CDR3 DNA reads as TGTGCCAGCAGTTCCCTGGGACAGGGTGGTACCGGGGAGCTGTTTTTT. Protein sequence: CASSSLGQGGTGELFF.

This chain uses TRBV7-9 with TRBJ1-2; D perhaps matches TRBD1 (5 bases). V was shortened by 6 bases and J by 0 bases, with 17 bases between the two germline ends. Germline V gene sequence: CDR1 SEHNR, CDR2 FQNEAQ (reference sequence). The CDR3 consists of 16 residues. The CDR3 nucleotides are TGTGCCAGCAGTTTTTTTAGGGGCTCGACTAACTATGGCTACACCTTC. It is translated as CASSFFRGSTNYGYTF.